Sequencing of this TCR beta chain was carried out in a study of neoadjuvant anti-PD-1 for oral cavity cancer. Method: immunoSEQ multiplex PCR; TCRdb's copy keeps in-frame clones and lacks some. The sample includes 55,000 to 75,000 clones, more than 60% seen only once; the top ten take 2.6%. V lost 3 bases and J lost 6, with 10 bases in between. CDR3 length: 13 amino acids. The germline CDR1 and CDR2 sequences are SGHDN and FVKESK. This chain links TRBV14 with TRBJ2-3; tentatively, D is TRBD2 (5 bases). The sample consisted of PBMCs, taken before nivolumab (anti-PD-1) treatment. This TCR was recovered from a person between 40 and 80 years old with oral cavity squamous cell carcinoma. The CDR3 bases are TGTGCCAGCAGCCAGAGAACGGGGGATACGCAGTATTTT. Protein: CASSQRTGDTQYF. Combining the CDR3 with reference TRBV14 and TRBJ2-3 gives the whole variable domain EAGVTQFPSHSVIEKGQTVTLRCDPISGHDNLYWYRRVMGKEIKFLLHFVKESKQDESGMPNNRFLAERTGGTYSTLKVQPAELEDSGVYFCASSQRTGDTQYFGPGTRLTVL.